The TCR beta chain under discussion was sequenced for a study of cytomegalovirus exposure and HLA in healthy donors. Study context: A prior analysis found 117 million unique TCR beta sequences from 150 million to 200 million T cells.

Study results and caveats: Follow-up analysis later connected one missense variant in DCLRE1C with trimming of TCR beta V- and J-genes.

Germline trimming cut 6 bases from V and 3 bases from J; bases unmatched to any gene: 2. Germline CDR1 is MDHEN and CDR2 is SYDVKM. The CDR3 has 13 amino acids. Regarding this clone: Its antigen is undetermined. The same CDR3 is also encoded by other DNA sequences in this sample.

PCR involved 60 Vbeta and 13 Jbeta primers. TCRdb keeps only in-frame clones here, not all; method: immunoSEQ multiplex PCR. Of 150,000 to 180,000 clones in the sample, around 80% were seen once. This sequence was found in a young man in good health and CMV-seropositive. The chain recombines TRBV28 with TRBJ2-5, with TRBD2 matching 9 bases. Sequenced sample: PBMCs. CDR3 sequence reads: CASRIAGEETQYF. CDR3 nucleotides: TGTGCCAGCAGGATAGCGGGAGAAGAGACCCAGTACTTC.